These 2 T cell receptor beta chains share one sample of origin, sequenced in a study of T cell repertoires in ileal Crohn's disease. Sequencing was performed with immunoSEQ multiplex PCR; in TCRdb, only in-frame clones are kept and a portion is missing. This table has 4,000 or so clones, about four fifths appearing once. Sample: ileal tissue. The receptors come from an adult with Crohn's disease.

V usage is TRBV6-6 and J usage is TRBJ1-4, with unresolved D. Trimming cost V 2 bases and J 5 bases, with 12 bases left between them. Germline V CDR1 and CDR2: MNHNY, SVGAGI (reference sequence). This CDR3 has 15 residues. The CDR3 DNA follows: TGTGCCAGCAGTTACGTCCAGGTCCGGAATGAAAAACTGTTTTTT. Its translation is CASSYVQVRNEKLFF.

The chain carries TRBV9 and TRBJ1-5; 12 positions agree with TRBD1. The germline V gene encodes CDR1 SGDLS and CDR2 YYNGEE. The CDR3 sequence is 16 residues long. After removal of 3 bases from V and 2 bases from J, the junction contained 3 bases not matched to a gene. CDR3: CASSAGTGGGNQPQHF. Here the CDR3 DNA reads TGTGCCAGCAGCGCCGGGACAGGGGGCGGCAATCAGCCCCAGCATTTT. The full variable domain, rest sourced from reference TRBV9 and TRBJ1-5, is DSGVTQTPKHLITATGQRVTLRCSPRSGDLSVYWYQQSLDQGLQFLIQYYNGEERAKGNILERFSAQQFPDLHSELNLSSLELGDSALYFCASSAGTGGGNQPQHFGDGTRLSIL.